A single sample is the source of the 5 T cell receptor beta chains below, sequenced in a study of blood T cell repertoires in COVID-19 (dated by TCRdb to the early 2020s). Library construction relied on the immunoSEQ multiplex PCR assay. What TCRdb holds here is the immuneACCESS table cut down to in-frame rearrangements. Part of the clones is not present; checked against another copy, under half of the missing clones reflect an unresolved V gene, and the others are unexplained. This sample lists fewer than 500,000 clones; 75% to 90% were detected once. More than 4% of the sample lies in the top ten. Source material: peripheral blood. The origin of the receptors is a woman in her thirties with acute or convalescent COVID-19.

This chain uses TRBV3-1 (or the pseudogene TRBV3-2) with TRBJ1-3; the D gene is possibly TRBD1 (5 bases). CDR3 size: 15 residues. Trimming stripped 1 base from V and 4 bases from J, with 11 bases between. Germline V lookup: CDR1 LGHDT, CDR2 YNNKEL (reference sequence). The DNA of the CDR3 is TGTGCCAGCAGCCAAGTCCCAGGGCTAGGAAACACCATATATTTT. This translates into CASSQVPGLGNTIYF.

This chain joins TRBV7-2 and TRBJ1-1; 7 bases align to TRBD1. The CDR3 loop spans 15 amino acids. Germline CDR1 is SGHTA and CDR2 is FQGNSA. The junction had 3 bases not matched to a gene; V was cut back by 2 bases and J by 0 bases. The CDR3 DNA is TGTGCCAGCAGCTTACCGAGGGGGCTGAACACTGAAGCTTTCTTT. Translation gives CASSLPRGLNTEAFF.

This chain connects TRBV6-2 or TRBV6-3 to TRBJ2-3; weak D call: TRBD2 (6 bases). Trimming took 2 bases from V and 2 from J, leaving 14 bases between them. Germline CDR1 reads MNHEY; CDR2 reads SVGEGT. CDR3 size: 16 residues. The CDR3: CASSYQRATPTDTQYF. The CDR3 bases are TGTGCCAGCAGTTACCAGCGGGCGACCCCCACAGATACGCAGTATTTT.

J is TRBJ1-3 and V is TRBV5-8; unclear D gene. The ends were cut back, 3 bases at V and 5 bases at J, with 21 bases in the middle. The length of the CDR3 is 17 residues. Germline V gives CDR1 SGHTS, CDR2 YDEGEE. The CDR3 DNA sequence: TGTGCCAGCAGCTCTCCGGGTGCGCTGGCGCTGAGAAACACCATATATTTT. As protein: CASSSPGALALRNTIYF.

The J gene is TRBJ1-2, the V gene TRBV28, with 10 bases matching TRBD1. Germline V gene sequence: CDR1 MDHEN, CDR2 SYDVKM. Trimming at V came to 9 bases and at J to 8 bases, leaving 15 bases not matched to a gene. The length of the CDR3 is 15 residues. The CDR3 loop reads CASRGTAGTGVGYTF. DNA for the CDR3: TGTGCCAGTAGGGGGACAGCCGGGACAGGGGTAGGCTACACCTTC.